This paragraph covers one TCR beta chain sequence. Its antigen is still unknown. No base quality values were provided; no much bigger clone lies one nucleotide off. Based on the germline V gene, the CDR1 and CDR2 sequences are MNHEY and SVGAGI. The CDR3 goes from the cysteine to the phenylalanine over 15 residues. Of all the DNA, just the CDR3 is kept, 45 bases in frame from base 1. Trimming takes 3 bases off V and 7 bases off J; junction bases not matched to a gene: 4. At diagnosis, tumor, uninvolved tumor-adjacent lung and peripheral blood were collected and then preserved as a mix of FFPE and fresh-frozen material. Blood samples were analyzed as peripheral blood mononuclear cells for TCR repertoire profiling. The immunoSEQ Assay was used to sequence TCR beta CDR3 regions from DNA. The authors' analysis ran thus. To compute T cell density, TCR beta template counts were normalized to usable DNA, which was estimated by amplifying housekeeping genes. Richness was estimated with the preseqR package, extrapolating to 400,000 templates for PBMC samples and 120,000 templates for tissue samples. Clonality was taken to be one minus Pielou's evenness. Differential abundance testing on productive amino-acid clonotypes, with a minimum total count of 5 and an alpha of 0.1, was used to identify tissue-enriched TCRs. The Jaccard Index and the Morisita Overlap Index were used to measure how much the repertoires overlapped between compartments. TCR beta CDR3s were clustered by GLIPH together with public tetramer-defined viral CDR3s, and at least three viral sequences plus V-gene enrichment were required for viral motifs. The table comes from immuneACCESS by way of TCRdb, which keeps in-frame sequences with V and J called. Part of the clones is missing from these tables; in studies checked, under half for an unresolved V gene and the rest for unknown reasons. V, J and clone size are taken as reported in that table, and D and trimming were inferred from the DNA itself. In all, the sample holds around 20,000 clones, and roughly nine tenths of those were seen once. The ten largest clones represent 2.5% to 3% of the sample.

The data were obtained in a study of T cells in localized non-small cell lung cancer (dated by TCRdb to 2020 to 2021). Notes on the research overall: Comparing tumors with uninvolved tumor-adjacent lungs, the study looked at the T cell repertoires of 236 patients with early-stage NSCLC. The cohort consisted of around 250 treatment-naive NSCLC patients whose localized lung tumors had been resected. NSCLC patients had a mean age of around 61 years, and approximately 140 were male and 107 female. What the authors observed across the whole study: Of the top 100 tumor clones, a median of 57 were detected in paired uninvolved adjacent lung; about 28 were also among that lung's top 100. Uninvolved tumor-adjacent lung showed the highest T cell clonality, higher than tumor, which suggests more focused antigenic responses in the adjacent lung. Longer overall survival was associated with higher T cell density in blood, whereas shorter survival was associated with higher clonality in adjacent lung. Because of the exploratory design, TCR variables were selected using unadjusted p-values without false-discovery rate correction. Because multi-region tumor sequencing was not done, intratumor heterogeneity could not be ruled out.

The chain was built from TRBV6-5 and TRBJ1-6; 9 middle bases align to TRBD1. This clonotype originated in a woman aged 35 to 70 with stage I lung adenocarcinoma. The starting material was peripheral blood, obtained before any cancer treatment. The CDR3 amino acid sequence is: CASSYWTGANSPLHF. Read as DNA, the sequence is TGTGCCAGCAGTTATTGGACAGGGGCGAATTCACCCCTCCACTTT.